This TCR beta chain stems from a study of T cell changes during pregnancy in multiple sclerosis. Assay: immunoSEQ multiplex PCR; the TCRdb copy retains only in-frame clones and omits some. The repertoire holds some 110,000 clones, with under 95% as singletons. The CDR3 sequence is 11 residues long. V was cut by 11 bases and J by 2 bases, with 7 bases left in between. Germline V gene data show CDR1 as MNHEY and CDR2 as SVGAGI. Material: peripheral blood, obtained before pregnancy. The chain carries TRBV6-5 and TRBJ1-3; unclear D gene. This receptor was taken from a female donor with multiple sclerosis, enrolled in a pregnancy study. CDR3 in amino acids: CAAGTGNTIYF. CDR3 sequence (DNA): TGTGCCGCGGGTACTGGAAACACCATATATTTT.